A selection of T cell receptor beta chains follows, all from one sample in a study of T cell responses to AZD1222 COVID-19 vaccine. Using immunoSEQ multiplex PCR, the repertoire was profiled, and TCRdb retains in-frame clones only, with some absent. The sample records about 84,000 clones, around 85% being singletons. Sequenced here: peripheral blood, sampled 28 days after the second AZD1222 dose. The receptors here all came from an adult who received the AZD1222 COVID-19 vaccine. CDR3s include the opening cysteine and the closing phenylalanine or tryptophan. A D gene is named only where the DNA matches it firmly. Only some rows state a clone size, as once, few, many or a class for expanded clones.

CASSDATIGGTEAFF,TGTGCCAGCAGTGATGCGACAATCGGGGGCACTGAAGCTTTCTTT,TRBV6-1,NA,TRBJ1-1,NA
CATRDRNNEQFF,TGTGCCACCCGGGACAGAAACAATGAGCAGTTCTTC,TRBV10-3,TRBD1,TRBJ2-1,NA
CASSQDTVRNTEAFF,TGTGCCAGCAGCCAAGATACGGTAAGGAACACTGAAGCTTTCTTT,TRBV3-1/TRBV3-2,NA,TRBJ1-1,NA
CASRSRGRGNYNEQFF,TGTGCCAGCAGGTCGAGGGGGCGGGGAAACTACAATGAGCAGTTCTTC,TRBV11-2,NA,TRBJ2-1,NA
CASRSDLKETQYF,TGTGCCAGCCGCTCGGACCTTAAAGAGACCCAGTACTTC,TRBV12-3/TRBV12-4,NA,TRBJ2-5,NA
CASSKTGTGARTEAFF,TGTGCCAGCAGTAAAACCGGGACAGGGGCGAGGACTGAAGCTTTCTTT,TRBV6-6,TRBD1,TRBJ1-1,NA
CSASGLASSYNEQFF,TGCAGTGCTAGTGGACTAGCTAGCTCCTACAATGAGCAGTTCTTC,TRBV20-1,TRBD2,TRBJ2-1,NA
CASSPLRGPSSGAFF,TGTGCCAGCAGCCCACTCCGGGGGCCCTCCAGTGGGGCTTTCTTT,TRBV7-9,NA,TRBJ1-1,NA
CASSGTTGGATQYF,TGTGCCAGCAGCGGCACGACAGGGGGGGCGACCCAGTACTTC,TRBV5-6,TRBD1,TRBJ2-5,NA
CASSSVASTEAFF,TGTGCCAGCAGTTCCGTGGCTAGTACTGAAGCTTTCTTT,TRBV7-2,NA,TRBJ1-1,NA
CASSLGTFYGYTF,TGTGCCAGCAGTTTAGGGACCTTCTATGGCTACACCTTC,TRBV6-5,NA,TRBJ1-2,NA
CASSLIEEGAMFSMGELFF,TGTGCCAGCAGCTTAATTGAAGAGGGGGCAATGTTTAGTATGGGGGAGCTGTTTTTT,TRBV7-3,TRBD1,TRBJ2-2,NA
CASSLGLLNTEAFF,TGCGCCAGCAGCTTGGGACTCCTGAACACTGAAGCTTTCTTT,TRBV5-1,NA,TRBJ1-1,NA
CASSSGPTNQPQHF,TGTGCCAGCAGTTCAGGGCCAACCAATCAGCCCCAGCATTTT,TRBV28,NA,TRBJ1-5,NA
CASSSSFYNEQFF,TGTGCCAGCAGTTCCTCGTTTTACAATGAGCAGTTCTTC,TRBV6-2/TRBV6-3,NA,TRBJ2-1,once
CASSFNEDTQYF,TGTGCCAGCAGCTTCAACGAAGATACGCAGTATTTT,TRBV11-2,NA,TRBJ2-3,NA
CASSSHMGYTF,TGTGCCAGCAGCTCTCACATGGGCTACACCTTC,TRBV11-2,NA,TRBJ1-2,NA
CASSSRGRGAYGYTF,TGTGCCAGCAGTTCCAGGGGTCGGGGGGCCTATGGCTACACCTTC,TRBV13,NA,TRBJ1-2,NA
CASSSNSRPQHF,TGTGCCAGCAGCTCCAATTCCAGGCCCCAGCATTTT,TRBV7-9,NA,TRBJ1-5,NA
CASSYRGNTIYF,TGTGCCAGCAGTTACAGAGGAAACACCATATATTTT,TRBV28,NA,TRBJ1-3,NA
CASSFGGGELFF,TGTGCCAGCAGCTTCGGAGGCGGGGAGCTGTTTTTT,TRBV7-9,NA,TRBJ2-2,NA
CASSIDRDRGPGYTF,TGTGCCAGTAGTATAGACCGGGACAGGGGGCCTGGCTACACCTTC,TRBV19,TRBD1,TRBJ1-2,once
CASSSQGGVGNQPQHF,TGTGCCAGCAGTTCCCAAGGGGGTGTAGGCAATCAGCCCCAGCATTTT,TRBV6-5,NA,TRBJ1-5,once
CASSLGTGNSPLHF,TGTGCCAGCAGCTTGGGGACAGGGAATTCACCCCTCCACTTT,TRBV5-4,TRBD1,TRBJ1-6,NA
CSVEVDYNSPLHF,TGCAGCGTGGAGGTAGACTATAATTCACCCCTCCACTTT,TRBV29-1,NA,TRBJ1-6,NA
CASKTLAWNTGELFF,TGTGCCAGTAAAACCCTAGCGTGGAACACCGGGGAGCTGTTTTTT,TRBV19,NA,TRBJ2-2,NA
CASSLGSVDTQYF,TGTGCCAGCAGCTTGGGGTCGGTTGATACGCAGTATTTT,TRBV5-8,NA,TRBJ2-3,NA
CATRSASEQYF,TGTGCCACCAGGTCCGCGTCCGAGCAGTACTTC,TRBV28,NA,TRBJ2-7,once
CASSQGVRTARNEKLFF,TGTGCCAGCAGCCAAGGGGTCCGGACAGCTCGTAATGAAAAACTGTTTTTT,TRBV4-2,NA,TRBJ1-4,NA
CASSARQAYEQYF,TGTGCCAGCAGTGCCCGACAGGCGTACGAGCAGTACTTC,TRBV3-1/TRBV3-2,NA,TRBJ2-7,NA
CASSGAFRGRREQYF,TGTGCCAGCAGCGGGGCTTTCAGGGGGCGACGAGAGCAGTACTTC,TRBV5-6,TRBD1,TRBJ2-7,NA